The 8 T cell receptor beta chains in this list originate from one sample, sequenced in a study of shared clonotypes between healthy human individuals. Profiling relied on immunoSEQ multiplex PCR, and the TCRdb table lists in-frame clones only, not all of them. This sample yields roughly 2,300,000 clones, of which 80% to 95% are seen a single time; 0.3% to 0.45% belongs to the top ten. Sample: naive CD4+ T cells from PBMCs. This sample's subset: CD45RA+ positively selected. The receptor source for this set is a man aged 18 to 29 in good health. Some clones in this sample may be carry-over from other donors' samples.

The gene calls are TRBV6-5 and TRBJ1-3; D is undetermined. Trimming removed 6 bases at V and 0 bases at J, with 12 bases between. The V gene's germline CDR1 is MNHEY and CDR2 SVGAGI. The CDR3 runs 15 residues. CDR3 sequence (DNA): TGTGCCAGCAGACCCGGACTGAACTCTGGAAACACCATATATTTT. Protein sequence: CASRPGLNSGNTIYF.

The chain is built from TRBV4-3 and TRBJ1-1; TRBD1 is a possible D gene (5 bases). CDR3 length: 16 residues. Germline V gene sequence: CDR1 LGHNA, CDR2 YSLEER. V was shortened by 1 base and J by 6 bases, with 18 bases between the two germline ends. The CDR3 region has the DNA TGCGCCAGCAGCCAAGGTGTCGAGGCGGGGCGTGCTGAAGCTTTCTTT. Translated: CASSQGVEAGRAEAFF.

The V and J genes are TRBV27 and TRBJ1-2; no reliable D call. The germline CDR1 and CDR2 sequences are MNHEY and SMNVEV (reference sequence). The CDR3 extends over 11 amino acids. V was shortened by 6 bases and J by 4 bases, with 6 bases between the two germline ends. CDR3: CASRNFYGYTF. The CDR3 DNA is TGTGCCAGCAGGAACTTCTATGGCTACACCTTC.

V and J are TRBV11-2 and TRBJ2-1; 9 positions match TRBD2. This CDR3 comprises 15 residues. Per germline, CDR1 SGHAT and CDR2 FQNNGV. The V and J ends lost 3 bases and 7 bases, in that order; junction bases with no gene match: 7. CDR3 protein: CASSFLSGRGNEQFF. The DNA for the CDR3 is TGTGCCAGCAGCTTCCTTAGCGGGAGAGGGAATGAGCAGTTCTTC.

The rearrangement links TRBV28 to TRBJ1-5; 9 nucleotides align to TRBD1. There are 15 residues in the CDR3. V shed 6 bases and J 6 bases; nucleotides not matched to a gene: 9. CDR1 and CDR2 (germline): MDHEN, SYDVKM. The CDR3 DNA follows: TGTGCCAGCAGAGAACAGGGGGCTGAAGGTCAGCCCCAGCATTTT. Its translation is CASREQGAEGQPQHF.

The rearrangement links TRBV2 to TRBJ1-1; weak D call: TRBD1 (5 bases). Trimming removed 4 bases from V and 4 bases from J, with 13 bases in between. This CDR3 has 14 amino acids. Per germline, CDR1 SNHLY and CDR2 FYNNEI. CDR3 nucleotides: TGTGCCAGCAGTGTGGGCCAGGGAGGCACTGAAGCTTTCTTT. Its translation is CASSVGQGGTEAFF.

The chain's CDR3 is CASQPHTGQGGGSDTQYF. The DNA for the CDR3 is TGTGCCAGCCAACCACACACCGGACAGGGCGGGGGGTCAGATACGCAGTATTTT. V is TRBV28 and J is TRBJ2-3; D possibly matches TRBD1 or TRBD2 (8 bases each). This CDR3 is 18 amino acids long. Germline V gene lookup returns CDR1 MDHEN and CDR2 SYDVKM. V was shortened by 8 bases and J by 4 bases, with 28 bases between the two germline ends.

The chain combines TRBV6-7 with TRBJ1-1; 9 positions agree with TRBD1. TRBV6-7 is designated an ORF whose function remains uncertain. This CDR3 has 17 amino acids. The V and J ends lost 6 bases and 1 base, in that order; junction bases with no gene match: 12. DNA for the CDR3: TGTGCCAGCAGCCTGGACAGGGGAAGGGGGAAGAACACTGAAGCTTTCTTT. Protein product: CASSLDRGRGKNTEAFF.